Following are 27 T cell receptor beta chains from one sample sequenced in a study of T cells in Graves' hyperthyroidism and ophthalmopathy. Researchers took RNA transcripts and amplified the TCR beta CDR3 regions from them. The HTBI primer set was used in a first-round RT-PCR of the TCR CDR3. TCRdb fed the multiplex PCR reads into MiXCR, producing one record per CDR3 protein. Here the sample spans about 260,000 distinct CDR3 sequences, approximately 20% being singletons. Material for sequencing was blood. Receptors originate from a man under 40 with Graves' ophthalmopathy.

This clonotype was counted ten times or more. V is TRBV30 and J is TRBJ1-2, with 9 bases matching TRBD1. The CDR3 is 13 amino acids. The V gene end was trimmed by 5 bases and the J gene end by 8 bases; junction bases not matched to a gene: 9. CDR1 is GTSNPN, CDR2 SVGIG, per germline (reference sequence). The CDR3 here is CAWRTGGAGGYTF. DNA of the CDR3: TGTGCCTGGCGCACAGGGGGCGCGGGGGGCTACACCTTC.

The table lists this clonotype with many counts. The chain uses TRBV3-1 and TRBJ2-7; no clear D. The germline V gene has CDR1 LGHDT and CDR2 YNNKEL (reference sequence). This CDR3 comprises 12 residues. V was cut by 3 bases and J by 4 bases, with 7 bases left in between. The CDR3 region has the DNA TGTGCCAGCAGCCATCTGGGTTACGAGCAGTACTTC. Translation: CASSHLGYEQYF.

This clonotype was recorded a few times. The rearrangement joins TRBV18 to TRBJ1-5; D call uncertain. The ends were cut back, 2 bases at V and 2 bases at J, with 7 bases in the middle. CDR3 size: 14 residues. In germline, CDR1 is KGHSH, CDR2 LQKENI. CDR3 in amino acids: CASSPSVGNQPQHF. The CDR3 bases are TGTGCCAGCTCACCAAGTGTGGGCAATCAGCCCCAGCATTTT.

This clonotype occurred many times. This chain links TRBV20-1 with TRBJ2-1; the D gene could be TRBD1 or TRBD2 (6 bases each). CDR1 and CDR2 (germline): DFQATT, SNEGSKA (reference sequence). This CDR3 has 13 amino acids. Trimming stripped 6 bases from V and 8 bases from J, with 17 bases between. The CDR3 DNA sequence: TGCAGTGCCTCCGGGGGCGCCGGTGATGAGCAGTTCTTC. Protein product: CSASGGAGDEQFF.

The V and J genes are TRBV28 and TRBJ2-1, with 9 bases matching TRBD2. Per the germline V gene, CDR1 is MDHEN and CDR2 is SYDVKM. This CDR3 spans 12 amino acids. Written as DNA, the CDR3 is TGTGCTTCAGCGGGAGGCAGCAATGAGCAGTTCTTC. It codes for CASAGGSNEQFF.

The sample holds a few counts of this clonotype. V usage is TRBV4-1 and J usage is TRBJ1-2; no reliable D call. The CDR3 covers 13 residues. Germline CDR1 and CDR2: MGHRA and YSYEKL. Trimming removed 1 base from V and 8 bases from J, with 11 bases in between. CDR3 bases: TGCGCCAGCAGCCAAGTTTCGGGGTCGGGCTACACCTTC. It is translated as CASSQVSGSGYTF.

Of note for this clonotype: A much more abundant neighbour one base away suggests this may be a read error. The chain has TRBV24-1 and TRBJ1-1, with no clear D. CDR1 and CDR2 (germline): KGHDR, SFDVKD. The CDR3 is made up of 13 amino acids. The CDR3 loop reads CATGDFENTEAFF. CDR3 bases: TGTGCCACCGGTGATTTCGAAAACACTGAAGCTTTCTTT.

The chain combines TRBV20-1 with TRBJ1-4; TRBD1 is a possible D gene (5 bases). CDR3 length equals 13 residues. V lost 3 bases, J lost 8 bases, and 13 bases lay in between. The germline V gene encodes CDR1 DFQATT and CDR2 SNEGSKA (reference sequence). CDR3 coding DNA: TGCAGTGCTAGTCGGCAGGGAAGCGAAAAACTGTTTTTT. The encoded protein is CSASRQGSEKLFF.

The CDR3 DNA reads as TGTGCCAGCAGTTACTTCGACAGGAGTTATGGCTACACCTTC. Translated, it gives CASSYFDRSYGYTF. The chain has TRBV6-5 and TRBJ1-2; TRBD1 is a possible D gene (6 bases). The CDR3 runs to 14 residues. Germline lookup yields CDR1 MNHEY and CDR2 SVGAGI. V was clipped by 1 base and J by 5 bases, with 11 bases between them.

As for this clonotype: This may come from a read error, since a much larger clone is one base off. This sequence joins TRBV5-1 and TRBJ2-3, with D hard to call. The germline V gene has CDR1 SGHRS and CDR2 YFSETQ. The CDR3 has 14 residues. The CDR3 region has the DNA TGCGCCGGCAGCTTGCAGGCCTTGGGGGATACGCAGTATTTT. It codes for CAGSLQALGDTQYF. Drawing the rest from reference TRBV5-1 and TRBJ2-3, the complete variable domain is KAGVTQTPRYLIKTRGQQVTLSCSPISGHRSVSWYQQTPGQGLQFLFEYFSETQRNKGNFPGRFSGRQFSNSRSEMNVSTLELGDSALYLCAGSLQALGDTQYFGPGTRLTVL.

This clonotype occurred once. The V and J genes are TRBV29-1 and TRBJ2-2; 11 bases agree with TRBD2. The V gene's germline CDR1 is SQVTM and CDR2 ANQGSEA. The CDR3 contains 14 residues. Trimming cost V 4 bases and J 7 bases; bases outside gene matches: 5. The CDR3 loop is CSVGIAGGFGELFF. The CDR3 DNA reads as TGCAGCGTTGGAATAGCGGGAGGGTTCGGGGAGCTGTTTTTT.

This clonotype has only a few counts. The gene calls are TRBV7-9 and TRBJ1-1; D gene ambiguous. This CDR3 has 11 amino acids. Germline CDR1 and CDR2: SEHNR and FQNEAQ (reference sequence). Trimming stripped 6 bases from V and 6 bases from J, with 8 bases between. The CDR3 sequence: CASRRESEAFF. The CDR3, as DNA: TGTGCCAGCAGAAGAGAATCTGAAGCTTTCTTT.

This clonotype was recorded many times. The rearrangement links TRBV2 to TRBJ2-7, with a weak D call TRBD2 (5 bases). Trimming took off 3 bases at V and 7 bases at J, with 16 bases between the two ends. Germline CDR1 is SNHLY and CDR2 is FYNNEI. CDR3 length: 14 residues. CDR3 nucleotides: TGTGCCAGCAGTGATTCTAGAGGGATTAGAGAGCAGTACTTC. Residues: CASSDSRGIREQYF. Together with reference TRBV2 and TRBJ2-7, the CDR3 gives the full variable domain: EPEVTQTPSHQVTQMGQEVILRCVPISNHLYFYWYRQILGQKVEFLVSFYNNEISEKSEIFDDQFSVERPDGSNFTLKIRSTKLEDSAMYFCASSDSRGIREQYFGPGTRLTVT.

The chain carries TRBV7-9 and TRBJ2-3, with 8 positions matching TRBD2. The CDR3 is made up of 16 amino acids. Germline assignment: CDR1 SEHNR and CDR2 FQNEAQ (reference sequence). The V segment lost 2 bases and the J segment 3 bases; nucleotides outside the gene matches: 7. CDR3 loop: CASSLFTGGRTDTQYF. The CDR3 coding sequence is TGTGCCAGCAGCTTATTCACGGGAGGGAGGACAGATACGCAGTATTTT. Together with reference TRBV7-9 and TRBJ2-3, the CDR3 gives the full variable domain: DTGVSQNPRHKITKRGQNVTFRCDPISEHNRLYWYRQTLGQGPEFLTYFQNEAQLEKSRLLSDRFSAERPKGSFSTLEIQRTEQGDSAMYLCASSLFTGGRTDTQYFGPGTRLTVL.

This clonotype appeared a few times. This chain uses TRBV20-1 with TRBJ2-7, with TRBD1 identical over 9 bases. The germline V gene encodes CDR1 DFQATT and CDR2 SNEGSKA (reference sequence). The CDR3 contains 12 residues. The V gene end was trimmed by 1 base and the J gene end by 5 bases; junction bases not matched to a gene: 0. CDR3 amino acids: CSARGDRDEQYF. The CDR3, as DNA: TGCAGTGCTAGAGGGGACAGGGACGAGCAGTACTTC.

This clonotype was seen a handful of times. The rearrangement links TRBV27 to TRBJ2-1, with 7 bases that match TRBD2. CDR3 length equals 15 residues. Germline V gene sequence: CDR1 MNHEY, CDR2 SMNVEV (reference sequence). J gave up 5 bases and V 6 bases, and 10 bases lay outside the gene matches. The CDR3: CASRDGEGYNNEQFF. The CDR3 DNA follows: TGTGCCAGCAGGGATGGGGAGGGGTATAACAATGAGCAGTTCTTC.

There are many counts of this clonotype. V and J are TRBV3-1 and TRBJ1-5; D call uncertain. The CDR3 is 13 residues long. The germline V gene has CDR1 LGHDT and CDR2 YNNKEL (reference sequence). With 3 bases removed from V and 7 bases from J, the gap between germline ends came to 10 bases. In DNA, the CDR3 is TGTGCCAGCAGCCACGGTTTAGACCAGCCCCAGCATTTT. This encodes CASSHGLDQPQHF. The full variable domain, completed using reference TRBV3-1 and TRBJ1-5, is DTAVSQTPKYLVTQMGNDKSIKCEQNLGHDTMYWYKQDSKKFLKIMFSYNNKELIINETVPNRFSPKSPDKAHLNLHINSLELGDSAVYFCASSHGLDQPQHFGDGTRLSIL.

Here the CDR3 reads CASSPRWGSEKLFF. The DNA for the CDR3 is TGTGCCAGCAGCCCCCGGTGGGGAAGTGAAAAACTGTTTTTT. The genes are TRBV7-6 and TRBJ1-4; no clear D gene. The V gene's germline CDR1 is SGHVS and CDR2 FNYEAQ. V gave up 5 bases and J gave up 7 bases, with 14 bases separating them. The CDR3 spans 14 residues.

About this clonotype: The junction does not match germline at one end; this may be a read error. V usage is TRBV7-8 and J usage is TRBJ1-1; possibly TRBD1 for D (5 bases). The CDR3 is 16 amino acids. Germline-derived CDR1 and CDR2 are SGHVS and FQNEAQ. CDR3 protein: CASSQGRAGLNTEAFF. CDR3 coding DNA: TGTGCCAGCAGCCAGGGTCGTGCAGGATTGAACACTGAGGCTTTCTTT.

This clonotype was detected only a few times. J is TRBJ2-2 and V is TRBV5-1; possibly TRBD1 for D (6 bases). The V and J ends lost 5 bases and 0 bases respectively, with 11 bases between them. There are 15 residues in the CDR3. The V gene's germline CDR1 is SGHRS and CDR2 YFSETQ. Written as DNA, the CDR3 is TGCGCCAGCAGTGGGGGCTACCCGAACACCGGGGAGCTGTTTTTT. The encoded protein is CASSGGYPNTGELFF.

This clonotype was detected ten times or more. In nucleotides, the CDR3 is TGTGCCAGCAGTTTATTGGCGGGGGCCTGGCACAATGAGCAGTTCTTC. Its translation: CASSLLAGAWHNEQFF. This rearrangement joins TRBV12-3 or TRBV12-4 to TRBJ2-1, with D possibly matching TRBD2 (7 bases). V lost 2 bases to trimming and J lost 5 bases, with 16 bases between them. The CDR3 sequence is 16 residues long.

Remarks on this clonotype: A much larger clone sits a single nucleotide away, making a read error possible. In nucleotides, the CDR3 is TGTGCCAGCAGCCCACGTGGAGGTGAGGCTTTCTTT. Protein product: CASSPRGGEAFF. The chain carries TRBV7-9 and TRBJ1-1; D is uncertain. V lost 5 bases and J lost 11, with 15 bases in between. The length of the CDR3 is 12 residues. From germline, CDR1 is SEHNR and CDR2 FQNEAQ (reference sequence).

The V and J genes are TRBV12-3 or TRBV12-4 and TRBJ2-3, with D possibly being TRBD1 or TRBD2 (5 bases each). The CDR3 runs to 13 residues. Trimming cost V 10 bases and J 2 bases, with 13 bases left between them. The CDR3 DNA is TGTGCCACCTCAGGGAGTTTCACAGATACGCAGTATTTT. Amino acid sequence: CATSGSFTDTQYF.

The V call is TRBV10-1, the J call TRBJ1-1; 8 positions agree with TRBD1. The germline V gene has CDR1 WNHNN and CDR2 SYGVQD (reference sequence). CDR3 length equals 14 residues. With V trimmed by 6 bases and J by 5 bases, 8 bases remained unmatched. CDR3 nucleotides: TGCGCCAGCAGGATCGACAGGGGTAGTACTGAAGCTTTCTTT. Its translation is CASRIDRGSTEAFF.

This clonotype was seen a handful of times. This chain uses TRBV6-1 with TRBJ2-3, with 10 bases identical to TRBD2. The V gene's germline CDR1 is MNHNS and CDR2 SASEGT. V trimming: 5 bases; J trimming: 3 bases; junction bases outside the gene matches: 8. The CDR3 loop spans 16 amino acids. CDR3 residues: CASSFPAGGGTDTQYF. CDR3 DNA: TGTGCCAGCAGTTTCCCAGCGGGAGGGGGGACAGATACGCAGTATTTT.

This clonotype was seen more than once but under ten times. The rearrangement joins TRBV27 to TRBJ2-3, with 8 bases lining up with TRBD1. Germline-derived CDR1 and CDR2 are MNHEY and SMNVEV (reference sequence). J was trimmed by 3 bases and V by 6 bases; bases with no gene match: 5. The CDR3 totals 14 residues. In DNA form, the CDR3 reads TGTGCCAGCAGACCCAGGGGGCGTACAGATACGCAGTATTTT. It specifies CASRPRGRTDTQYF.

The chain is built from TRBV28 and TRBJ1-5; possible D gene TRBD1, 5 bases. The germline V and J ends were trimmed by 3 bases and 2 bases, with 11 bases remaining between them. The germline gives CDR1 MDHEN, CDR2 SYDVKM. CDR3 length equals 15 residues. This CDR3 is CASSLFGAGNQPQHF. CDR3 bases: TGTGCCAGCAGTTTGTTCGGGGCAGGCAATCAGCCCCAGCATTTT.